A selection of T cell receptor beta chains follows, all from one sample in a study of human T cells and chemical hapten exposure. TCRdb re-analysed the RACE reads in MiXCR, keeping a single row per CDR3 protein. The repertoire holds tens of thousands of distinct CDR3 sequences, with roughly 11% as singletons. Material: whole blood, obtained in connection with sensitization to the hapten diphenylcyclopropenone (DPC). The receptors here all came from a woman in her fifties or sixties with alopecia areata. Some clones in this sample may be carry-over from other donors' samples. Each CDR3 is given with its conserved first and last residue. A D gene is named only where the DNA matches it firmly. A row's size may be missing; if present it is once, few, many or a size class.

size	V	J	D	DNA	CDR3
many	TRBV30	TRBJ2-7	.	TGTGCCTGGAGTCTTTCGGCGGGAAACGAGCAGTACTTC	CAWSLSAGNEQYF
many	TRBV28	TRBJ2-5	.	TGTGCCAGCAGTTTATCTGGGCCGTCGGGGGAGACCCAGTACTTC	CASSLSGPSGETQYF
many	TRBV15	TRBJ2-5	TRBD2	TGTGCCACCAGCAGAGGACTAGCGGGAGAAGGGACCCAGTACTTC	CATSRGLAGEGTQYF
many	TRBV18	TRBJ2-1	TRBD2	TGTGCCAGCTCACCACTCCTCTCGGGGGGATCCTACAATGAGCAGTTCTTC	CASSPLLSGGSYNEQFF
many	TRBV10-2	TRBJ1-6	TRBD1	TGCGCCAGCAGGGGGGACAGGTTTAATTCACCCCTCCACTTT	CASRGDRFNSPLHF
many	TRBV7-2	TRBJ2-3	TRBD2	TGTGCCAGCAGCTTAAAGGGGACTAGCGGGGGAAGCACAGATACGCAGTATTTT	CASSLKGTSGGSTDTQYF
few	TRBV6-2/TRBV6-3	TRBJ2-7	TRBD1	TGTGCCAGCATTACTCGCAAGGACAGGTCGGACGAGCAGTACTTC	CASITRKDRSDEQYF
many	TRBV20-1	TRBJ2-7	.	TGCAGTGCTAGAGATCCCAGGACACCAACCTACGAGCAGTACTTC	CSARDPRTPTYEQYF
.	TRBV7-2	TRBJ2-5	.	TGTGCCAGCAGCTTCAGGAGAGAGACCCAGTACTTC	CASSFRRETQYF
few	TRBV12-3/TRBV12-4	TRBJ1-5	.	TGTGCCAGCAGTTTGGAAAGCAATCAGCCCCAGCATTTT	CASSLESNQPQHF
.	TRBV3-1	TRBJ1-3	.	TGTGCCAGCAGCCAAGATAGGGCAGGGGCCGGAAACACCATATATTTT	CASSQDRAGAGNTIYF
few	TRBV12-3/TRBV12-4	TRBJ2-7	.	TGTGCCAGCAGCCCTGGTGGGGTGCCCTACGAGCAGTACTTC	CASSPGGVPYEQYF
.	TRBV3-1	TRBJ2-2	.	TGTGCCAGCAGCCAAGGTGGGGGCTGGAACACCGGGGAGCTGTTTTTT	CASSQGGGWNTGELFF
many	TRBV29-1	TRBJ2-1	TRBD2	TGCAGCGGAGAGGTAGCGGGGGGAATTAACAATGAGCAGTTCTTC	CSGEVAGGINNEQFF
once	TRBV7-9	TRBJ1-1	TRBD1	TGTGCCAGCAGCTTACACAGGGGCAACACTGAAGCTTTCTTT	CASSLHRGNTEAFF
.	TRBV24-1	TRBJ2-1	TRBD2	TGTGCCACCAGTGGTGCCACTAGCGGGAGTTCTCTTGCGGGTGAGCAGTTCTTC	CATSGATSGSSLAGEQFF
few	TRBV18	TRBJ2-7	.	TGTGCCAGCTCACCACCTGGGCGGGATAACGAGCAGTACTTC	CASSPPGRDNEQYF
many	TRBV6-5	TRBJ1-5	.	TGTGCCAGCAGTTCCGCGGGGCGTCAGCCCCAGCATTTT	CASSSAGRQPQHF
.	TRBV20-1	TRBJ2-7	TRBD2	TGCAGTGCCCACGGACTAGTCAACTCCTACGAGCAGTACTTC	CSAHGLVNSYEQYF
.	TRBV28	TRBJ1-1	.	TGTGCCAGCAGTTCGGGAGGGATTGAAGCTTTCTTT	CASSSGGIEAFF